This T cell receptor beta chain was identified in a study of shared clonotypes between healthy human individuals. The study's findings and limits: Even with large depth, rarefaction showed that sorted-subset sequencing was incomplete.

Measured with immunoSEQ multiplex PCR; TCRdb has only the in-frame clones, and not every one. In the table there are around 990,000 clones, approximately 80% of which are singletons. The CDR3 is 15 residues long. Trimming shortened V by 4 bases and J by 4 bases, and 15 bases separated the two germline ends. The germline V gene encodes CDR1 SGHNT and CDR2 YYREEE (reference sequence). This clone has a single count. Antigen unknown. This TCR derives from a man aged 18 to 30 in good health. Some clones in this sample may be carry-over from other donors' samples. Sequences were obtained from memory CD4+ T cells from PBMCs. Subset noted: CD45RA-negative fraction. The chain is built from TRBV5-4 and TRBJ1-3, with D tentatively TRBD1 (5 bases). CDR3 amino acids: CASSPQSGQGNTIYF. The CDR3 DNA follows: TGTGCCAGCAGCCCCCAGTCGGGGCAAGGAAACACCATATATTTT.